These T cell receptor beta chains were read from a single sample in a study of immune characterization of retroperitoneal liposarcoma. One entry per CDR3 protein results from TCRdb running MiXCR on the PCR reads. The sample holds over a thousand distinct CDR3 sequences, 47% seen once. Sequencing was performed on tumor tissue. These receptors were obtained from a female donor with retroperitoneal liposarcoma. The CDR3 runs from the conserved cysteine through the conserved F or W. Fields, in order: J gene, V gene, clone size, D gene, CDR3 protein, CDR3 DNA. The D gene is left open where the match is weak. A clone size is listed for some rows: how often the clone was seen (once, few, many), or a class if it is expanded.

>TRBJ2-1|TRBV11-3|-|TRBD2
CASSLIGLAGGNEQFF
TGTGCCAGCAGCTTAATCGGACTAGCGGGAGGGAATGAGCAGTTCTTC
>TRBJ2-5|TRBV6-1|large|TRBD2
CASSEGEREIETQYF
TGTGCCAGCAGTGAAGGAGAGCGGGAGATCGAGACCCAGTACTTC
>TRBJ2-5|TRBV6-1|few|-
CASSEAPGPPKEQYF
TGTGCCAGCAGTGAAGCGCCAGGTCCCCCCAAAGAGCAGTACTTC
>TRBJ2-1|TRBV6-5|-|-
CASKTLTYSGEYEQFF
TGTGCCAGCAAGACCTTGACCTACAGCGGCGAATACGAGCAGTTCTTC
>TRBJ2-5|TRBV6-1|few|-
CASSEYLWETQYF
TGTGCCAGCAGTGAATACCTGTGGGAGACCCAGTACTTC
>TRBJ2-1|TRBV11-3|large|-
CASSLVGLGDNEQFF
TGTGCCAGCAGCTTAGTTGGGCTGGGGGACAATGAGCAGTTCTTC
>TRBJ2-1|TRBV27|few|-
CASSFQLVVYNEQFF
TGTGCCAGCAGTTTTCAACTAGTGGTATACAATGAGCAGTTCTTC
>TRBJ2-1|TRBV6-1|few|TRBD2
CASSQRAGVVGRYF
TGTGCCAGCAGCCAGAGAGCGGGAGTCGTGGGTCGGTACTTC
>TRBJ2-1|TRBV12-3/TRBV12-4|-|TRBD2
CASSHLAGGYEQFF
TGTGCCAGCAGTCACCTAGCGGGGGGATATGAGCAGTTCTTC
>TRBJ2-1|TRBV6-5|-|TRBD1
CASSYVQGWYNEQFF
TGTGCCAGCAGTTACGTACAGGGGTGGTATAATGAGCAGTTCTTC
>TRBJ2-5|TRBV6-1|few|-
CASDDSGEPEETQYF
TGTGCCAGCGACGATAGCGGAGAACCCGAAGAGACCCAGTACTTC
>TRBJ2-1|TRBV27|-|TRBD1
CASNPGTGVHNEQFF
TGTGCCAGCAATCCCGGGACAGGGGTTCACAATGAGCAGTTCTTC
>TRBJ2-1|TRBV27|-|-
CASSRYNEQFF
TGTGCCAGCAGCCGCTACAATGAGCAGTTCTTC
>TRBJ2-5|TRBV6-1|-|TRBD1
CASSAWTGGAETQYF
TGTGCCAGCAGTGCCTGGACAGGGGGTGCGGAGACCCAGTACTTC
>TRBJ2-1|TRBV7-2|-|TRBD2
CASSGPQMLAGGSYEQFF
TGTGCCAGCAGCGGACCACAAATGCTAGCGGGAGGGAGCTATGAGCAGTTCTTC
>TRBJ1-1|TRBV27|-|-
CASGNPGVDTEAFF
TGTGCCAGCGGCAACCCGGGGGTAGACACTGAAGCTTTCTTT
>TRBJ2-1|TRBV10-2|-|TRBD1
CASKGQGANEQFF
TGCGCCAGCAAGGGACAGGGGGCAAATGAGCAGTTCTTC
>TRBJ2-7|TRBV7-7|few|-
CASSYRTVPGEQYF
TGTGCTAGCAGCTACCGGACAGTTCCGGGCGAGCAGTACTTC
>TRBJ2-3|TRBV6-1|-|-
CASSQGRTQYF
TGTGCCAGCAGCCAAGGACGGACCCAGTATTTT
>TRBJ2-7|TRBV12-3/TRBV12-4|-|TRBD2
CASSLTLGTSGRAYEQYF
TGTGCCAGCAGTTTGACCCTCGGGACTAGCGGGAGGGCCTACGAGCAGTACTTC
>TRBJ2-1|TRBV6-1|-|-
CASKGTISYNEQFF
TGTGCCAGCAAAGGGACCATCTCCTACAATGAGCAGTTCTTC
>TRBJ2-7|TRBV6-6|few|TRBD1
CASRRDRESSYEQYF
TGTGCCAGCAGGAGGGACAGGGAGAGCTCCTACGAGCAGTACTTC
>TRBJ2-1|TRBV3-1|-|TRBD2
CASSETSGDYNEQFF
TGTGCCAGCAGCGAGACTAGCGGAGACTACAATGAGCAGTTCTTC
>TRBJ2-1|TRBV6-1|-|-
CASSERGTEQFF
TGTGCCAGCAGTGAAAGGGGGACAGAGCAGTTCTTC
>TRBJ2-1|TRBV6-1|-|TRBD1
CASSQQGAPYNEQFF
TGTGCCAGCAGTCAACAGGGGGCCCCCTACAATGAGCAGTTCTTC
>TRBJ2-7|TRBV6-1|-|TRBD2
CASSSPGTSSYNEQYF
TGTGCCAGCAGTTCTCCCGGGACTAGCTCCTACAATGAGCAGTACTTC
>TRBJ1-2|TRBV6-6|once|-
CASSYSRGYGYTF
TGTGCCAGCAGTTACTCGAGAGGCTATGGCTACACCTTC
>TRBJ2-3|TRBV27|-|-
CASSLGGISTDTQYF
TGTGCCAGCAGTCTTGGCGGGATTAGCACAGATACGCAGTATTTT
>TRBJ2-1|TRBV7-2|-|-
CASSRRGRIEETQFF
TGTGCCAGCAGCCGTAGGGGGAGGATCGAAGAGACCCAGTTCTTC